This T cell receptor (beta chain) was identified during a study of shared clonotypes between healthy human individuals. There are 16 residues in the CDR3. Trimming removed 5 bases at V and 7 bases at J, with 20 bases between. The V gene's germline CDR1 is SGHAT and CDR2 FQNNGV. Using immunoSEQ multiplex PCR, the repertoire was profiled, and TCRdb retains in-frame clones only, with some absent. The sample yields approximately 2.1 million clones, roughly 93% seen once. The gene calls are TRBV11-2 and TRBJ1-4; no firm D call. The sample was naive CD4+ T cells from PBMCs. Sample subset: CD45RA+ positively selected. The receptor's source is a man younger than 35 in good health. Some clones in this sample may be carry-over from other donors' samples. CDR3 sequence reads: CASSPINLPLSEKLFF. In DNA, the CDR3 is TGTGCCAGCAGCCCGATAAATCTCCCCCTTTCTGAAAAACTGTTTTTT.